This T cell receptor (beta chain) comes out of a study of CD8 T cells in Susac syndrome. This clonotype was detected once. V lost 0 bases and J 1 base, leaving 12 bases between the germline ends. The CDR3 has 15 amino acids. Germline V lookup: CDR1 DFQATT, CDR2 SNEGSKA (reference sequence). RNA was extracted with the RNeasy kit, and a quantity of roughly 0.5 to 1 ug was reverse transcribed using random hexamers. A single record per CDR3 protein comes from TCRdb applying MiXCR to the immunoSEQ multiplex PCR reads. The sample consists of 200,000 or so distinct CDR3 sequences, 92% of them appearing once.

What was sequenced was CD8+ T cells from PBMCs. The chain has TRBV20-1 and TRBJ1-1; D is undetermined. The receptor was isolated from a human donor with multiple sclerosis. The DNA of the CDR3 is TGCAGTGCTAGAGATACATCGACGGGGAACACTGAAGCTTTCTTT. Translating gives CSARDTSTGNTEAFF.